Listed below are T cell receptor beta chains from one sample, sequenced in a study of blood T cell dynamics during melanoma immunotherapy. Assay used: immunoSEQ multiplex PCR; TCRdb lists only in-frame clones, some missing. The sample has 25,000 to 30,000 clones; approximately 80% are singletons. Sequenced here: blood, sampled from a patient treated with checkpoint blockade. The receptors stem from a human donor with melanoma. Each CDR3 is given with its conserved first and last residue. Fields, in order: clone size, J gene, V gene, D gene, CDR3 protein, CDR3 DNA. A D gene is named only where the DNA matches it firmly. Size is stated for part of the rows, as once, few or many counts, or as a class when the clone is expanded.

>.|TRBJ2-7|TRBV5-1|.
CASSRNRDEQYF
TGCGCCAGCAGCCGGAACAGAGACGAGCAGTACTTC
>.|TRBJ2-1|TRBV6-1|TRBD2
CASRTGTTLPDEQFF
TGTGCCAGCAGGACCGGGACTACCCTACCCGATGAGCAGTTCTTC
>few|TRBJ2-7|TRBV19|.
CASSPRTGTGEQYF
TGTGCCAGTAGTCCGAGGACGGGGACGGGAGAGCAGTACTTC
>.|TRBJ2-1|TRBV6-4|TRBD1
CASSEESGGGNNEQFF
TGTGCCAGCAGTGAGGAGTCAGGGGGTGGAAACAATGAGCAGTTCTTC
>.|TRBJ2-2|TRBV5-5|.
CASSPLAINTGELFF
TGTGCCAGCAGCCCTCTAGCGATTAACACCGGGGAGCTGTTTTTT
>once|TRBJ1-2|TRBV10-2|.
CASSGQLGYGYTF
TGCGCCAGCTCCGGACAGCTAGGGTATGGCTACACCTTC
>.|TRBJ1-4|TRBV6-1|TRBD1
CASSEGQGRPNEKLFF
TGTGCCAGCAGTGAAGGACAGGGGCGGCCTAATGAAAAACTGTTTTTT
>.|TRBJ2-1|TRBV7-2|TRBD2
CASTREFDSYNEQFF
TGTGCCAGCACGCGGGAGTTCGACTCCTACAATGAGCAGTTCTTC
>.|TRBJ2-2|TRBV9|.
CASSLSSVASGGELFF
TGTGCCAGCAGCCTATCCTCCGTGGCCTCGGGCGGGGAGCTGTTTTTT
>.|TRBJ1-2|TRBV5-5|.
CASSLANYGYTF
TGTGCCAGCAGCTTGGCCAATTATGGGTACACCTTC
>.|TRBJ2-1|TRBV4-3|TRBD2
CASSQVNGPAGLGGNEQFF
TGCGCCAGCAGCCAAGTCAACGGACCAGCCGGCCTGGGGGGGAATGAGCAGTTCTTC
>.|TRBJ1-1|TRBV28|TRBD1
CASGSPGQGATEAFF
TGTGCCAGCGGATCCCCGGGACAGGGGGCCACTGAAGCTTTCTTT
>once|TRBJ2-4|TRBV28|.
CASSPGRGWAKNIQYF
TGTGCCAGCAGCCCCGGTAGGGGCTGGGCCAAAAACATTCAGTACTTC
>.|TRBJ1-5|TRBV18|.
CASSLGQTDGPQHF
TGTGCCAGCTCACTCGGACAGACCGATGGTCCCCAGCATTTT
>.|TRBJ2-1|TRBV5-4|.
CASSSGVTQSYNEQFF
TGTGCCAGCAGCTCAGGGGTAACTCAGTCCTACAATGAGCAGTTCTTC
>.|TRBJ1-2|TRBV28|TRBD1
CASSFGTANNYGYTF
TGTGCCAGCAGTTTTGGGACAGCGAATAACTATGGCTACACCTTC
>.|TRBJ1-1|TRBV5-1|.
CASSYKSQGTEAFF
TGCGCCAGCAGCTATAAAAGCCAGGGCACTGAAGCTTTCTTT
>.|TRBJ2-2|TRBV5-1|.
CASSFRSGMNTGELFF
TGCGCCAGCAGCTTTAGGTCAGGGATGAACACCGGGGAGCTGTTTTTT
>.|TRBJ2-7|TRBV5-1|.
CASSFLTTGSSYEQYF
TGCGCCAGCAGCTTTTTAACGACAGGTTCTTCCTACGAGCAGTACTTC
>.|TRBJ2-4|TRBV5-1|TRBD1
CASSSPLRDRKNIQYF
TGCGCCAGCAGCTCGCCCCTTAGGGACAGAAAAAACATTCAGTACTTC
>.|TRBJ1-6|TRBV5-4|TRBD1
CASSPDRGRSPLHF
TGTGCCAGCAGCCCGGACAGGGGGCGATCACCCCTCCACTTT
>.|TRBJ1-1|TRBV7-8|.
CASSPGPGGWTEAFF
TGTGCCAGCAGCCCCGGCCCCGGGGGTTGGACTGAAGCTTTCTTT
>.|TRBJ1-2|TRBV6-1|TRBD1
CASSESGTGNYGYTF
TGTGCCAGCAGTGAAAGCGGGACAGGGAACTATGGCTACACCTTC
>.|TRBJ1-2|TRBV6-5|TRBD1
CASSSTTGATNYGYTF
TGTGCCAGCAGTTCCACGACAGGGGCGACCAACTATGGCTACACCTTC
>.|TRBJ1-3|TRBV28|.
CASSLARGNTIYF
TGTGCCAGCAGTTTGGCCAGGGGAAACACCATATATTTT
>few|TRBJ2-3|TRBV4-3|.
CASSQAVLDTQYF
TGCGCCAGCAGCCAAGCGGTGCTAGATACGCAGTATTTT
>.|TRBJ2-2|TRBV6-1|TRBD1
CASSFLTGAGELFF
TGTGCCAGCAGTTTCCTGACAGGGGCTGGGGAGCTGTTTTTT
>.|TRBJ2-7|TRBV11-3|TRBD2
CASSPGVGAGVYEQYF
TGTGCCAGCAGCCCGGGGGTCGGGGCGGGGGTTTACGAGCAGTACTTC
>.|TRBJ1-2|TRBV5-4|TRBD1
CASSLGQGASYGYTF
TGTGCCAGCAGCTTGGGACAGGGGGCGAGCTATGGCTACACCTTC
>.|TRBJ1-1|TRBV19|.
CASSILQNTEAFF
TGTGCCAGTAGTATATTGCAGAACACTGAAGCTTTCTTT
>.|TRBJ2-1|TRBV5-6|TRBD2
CASSPGLAGAGPYNEQFF
TGTGCCAGCAGCCCGGGACTAGCGGGAGCGGGGCCCTACAATGAGCAGTTCTTC
>.|TRBJ2-5|TRBV25-1|.
CASSESRIQETQYF
TGTGCCAGCAGTGAATCGAGGATCCAAGAGACCCAGTACTTC
>.|TRBJ1-2|TRBV14|.
CASSPFPGQGGPGGYTF
TGTGCCAGCAGCCCCTTCCCGGGCCAGGGAGGGCCTGGCGGCTACACCTTC
>.|TRBJ1-5|TRBV5-7|.
CASSLHYIYSNQPQHF
TGTGCCAGCAGCCTTCACTACATCTATAGCAATCAGCCCCAGCATTTT
>.|TRBJ2-2|TRBV11-3|TRBD1
CASSLARTGDTGELFF
TGTGCCAGCAGCTTAGCGAGGACAGGGGACACCGGGGAGCTGTTTTTT
>.|TRBJ2-2|TRBV7-8|.
CASSFQPPGFGELFF
TGTGCCAGCAGCTTTCAACCCCCAGGGTTCGGGGAGCTGTTTTTT
>.|TRBJ1-6|TRBV19|TRBD1
CASNQDRGNSPLHF
TGTGCCAGTAATCAGGACAGGGGTAATTCACCCCTCCACTTT
>.|TRBJ2-7|TRBV28|.
CASSFTFVEDYEQYF
TGTGCCAGCAGTTTCACCTTCGTAGAGGACTACGAGCAGTACTTC
>.|TRBJ2-3|TRBV5-4|TRBD1
CASSLGQDLDTQYF
TGTGCCAGCAGCCTGGGACAGGACTTGGATACGCAGTATTTT
>.|TRBJ2-6|TRBV19|.
CASSSDRTSGANVLTF
TGTGCCAGTAGTAGTGACCGAACCTCTGGGGCCAACGTCCTGACTTTC
>.|TRBJ2-1|TRBV11-2|TRBD2
CASSLTAGEVYNEQFF
TGTGCCAGCAGCTTAACCGCGGGAGAGGTCTACAATGAGCAGTTCTTC
>.|TRBJ2-7|TRBV11-2|TRBD2
CASSWRLAGAEEQYF
TGTGCCAGCAGCTGGCGACTAGCGGGAGCAGAAGAGCAGTACTTC
>.|TRBJ1-5|TRBV7-6|.
CASSWGPNQPQHF
TGTGCCAGCAGCTGGGGACCAAATCAGCCCCAGCATTTT